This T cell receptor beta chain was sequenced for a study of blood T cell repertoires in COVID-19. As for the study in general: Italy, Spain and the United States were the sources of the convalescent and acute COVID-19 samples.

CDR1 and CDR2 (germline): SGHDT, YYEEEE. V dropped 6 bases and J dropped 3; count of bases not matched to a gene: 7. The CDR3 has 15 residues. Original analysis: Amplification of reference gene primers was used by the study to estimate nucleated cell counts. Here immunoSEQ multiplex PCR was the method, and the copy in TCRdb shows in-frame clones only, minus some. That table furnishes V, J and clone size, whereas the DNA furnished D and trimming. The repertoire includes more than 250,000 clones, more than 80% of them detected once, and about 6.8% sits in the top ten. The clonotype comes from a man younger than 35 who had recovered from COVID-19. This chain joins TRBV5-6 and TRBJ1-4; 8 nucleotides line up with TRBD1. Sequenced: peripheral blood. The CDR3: CASIQAGGSNEKLFF. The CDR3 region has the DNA TGTGCCAGCATCCAAGCAGGGGGCTCTAATGAAAAACTGTTTTTT.